The T cell receptor beta chain under discussion was sequenced for a study of somatic mutations in cytotoxic T cells in rheumatoid arthritis. Overall study: There were some V beta antibody-stained T-cell populations flow-sorted at nearly 100% purity, and these included V beta1+ cells sequenced for TCRB.

Study outcomes and limitations: CD8+ clonality rose with age in rheumatoid arthritis patients, unlike in healthy controls.

Flow cytometry was used to check the purity of CD4+ and CD8+ cells, which had been isolated by positive magnetic bead selection. Details on this clone: No antigen is known for it.

The protocol was immunoSEQ multiplex PCR, while the TCRdb copy is restricted to in-frame clones and leaves out a portion. This table holds 20,000 or so clones, roughly 85% found once. The CDR3 length is 11 residues. CDR1 SEHNR and CDR2 FQNEAQ come from the germline V gene (reference sequence). Sequencing was performed on CD8+ T cells sorted from blood. The source is a woman aged 40 to 50 with rheumatoid arthritis. V is TRBV7-9 and J is TRBJ2-5; a weak D match, TRBD2 (6 bases). TRBJ2-7 matches the DNA end more closely, so the J call is doubtful. The CDR3 DNA reads as TGTGCCATCCCCGGGAGATACGAGCAGTACTTC. This sequence encodes CAIPGRYEQYF.